Listed below are T cell receptor beta chains from one sample, sequenced in a study of prognosis after radiotherapy for stage I lung cancer. TCRdb fed the multiplex PCR reads into MiXCR, producing one record per CDR3 protein. The repertoire includes about 35,000 distinct CDR3 sequences, approximately 35% of them detected once, and 25% to 30% sits in the top ten. Sequencing was performed on PBMCs, taken before or after stereotactic body radiation therapy (not recorded which). The receptors stem from a donor over 45 with non-small cell lung cancer. CDR3s include the opening cysteine and the closing phenylalanine or tryptophan. The D gene is left open where the match is weak. Rows give clone size only sometimes, using once, few, many, or a class for an expanded clone.

DNA	CDR3	D	V	J	size
TGCAGCGCTTACAGGGGAGGGGGCACCGGGGAGCTGTTTTTT	CSAYRGGGTGELFF	.	TRBV29-1	TRBJ2-2	many
TGCAGTGCCAGGAGTACCGGAACGAGCTCCTACGAGCAGTACTTC	CSARSTGTSSYEQYF	.	TRBV20-1	TRBJ2-7	many
TGTGCCAGCAGTTACAGGAGGGGGACCTCCCAAGAGACCCAGTACTTC	CASSYRRGTSQETQYF	.	TRBV6-2/TRBV6-3	TRBJ2-5	many
TGCGCCAGCACCTTGGACAGGGCGGCCGGGGAGCTGTTTTTT	CASTLDRAAGELFF	TRBD1	TRBV5-1	TRBJ2-2	.
TGCGCCAGCAGCTCATGGACAGACCCTAATTCACCCCTCCACTTT	CASSSWTDPNSPLHF	.	TRBV4-1	TRBJ1-6	many
TGTGCCAGCAGTTACTTGGGACAGAGACAGAATACGCAGTATTTT	CASSYLGQRQNTQYF	TRBD1	TRBV6-2/TRBV6-3	TRBJ2-3	medium-sized
TGTGCCAGCAGCTCCGGGACAGGAGGGGGCCGGAGGGAGCAGTACTTC	CASSSGTGGGRREQYF	TRBD1	TRBV6-1	TRBJ2-7	many
TGTGCCTGGAGCCTCCCCTTCACAGATACGCAGTATTTT	CAWSLPFTDTQYF	.	TRBV30	TRBJ2-3	.
TGTGCCAGCAGGCCTCCCCGGCGGTGGACAGGGTTCTATGGCTACACCTTC	CASRPPRRWTGFYGYTF	TRBD1	TRBV12-3/TRBV12-4	TRBJ1-2	many
TGTGCCAGCGGCTTAGGGGGCCCGAACACTGAAGCTTTCTTT	CASGLGGPNTEAFF	TRBD1	TRBV7-2	TRBJ1-1	many
TGTGCCAGCAGCCCCTTGGGACAGGGCTCCTACGAGCAGTACTTC	CASSPLGQGSYEQYF	TRBD1	TRBV7-2	TRBJ2-7	many